This TCR beta chain was recorded in a study of Graves' ophthalmopathy and Graves' hyperthyroidism. The authors amplified TCR beta CDR3 regions, and they did so from RNA transcripts for repertoire sequencing. HTBI primers were employed in first-round RT-PCR, then a second-round multiplex PCR followed. Via MiXCR, TCRdb re-called the multiplex PCR reads, giving one row per CDR3 protein. In the table there are almost 750,000 distinct CDR3 sequences, roughly two fifths of which are singletons. Of note for this clonotype: The junction does not match germline at one end; this may be a read error.

Germline values: CDR1 ENHRY, CDR2 SYGVKD. This CDR3 comprises 13 residues. Ophthalmopathy in the donors was of moderate-to-severe activity, with CAS ≥3, NOSPECS ≥4 and duration under 3 months. Excluded: other autoimmune disease, uncontrolled infection, pregnancy or lactation. PBMCs had their origin in fresh peripheral blood (more than 9.5 ml). The V and J genes are TRBV10-3 and TRBJ2-5; the D gene is possibly TRBD1 (7 bases). The sample comprised peripheral blood. This clonotype was obtained from an adult man with Graves' ophthalmopathy. The CDR3 protein is CASSSRTGGAQYF. Written as DNA, the CDR3 is TGTGCCAGCAGTTCCCGGACAGGCGGGGCCCAGTACTTC.